This T cell receptor beta chain was identified in a study of B cell selection in AIRE deficiency. Sorting defined conventional CD4 T cells as CD4+CD127+. CDR1 is LNHDA and CDR2 is SQIVND in the germline V gene (reference sequence). The CDR3 length is 14 residues. V dropped 6 bases and J dropped 0 bases, with 12 bases sitting between them. A note on this clone: Antigen specificity is unknown.

Clones were sequenced by immunoSEQ multiplex PCR, and TCRdb holds only the in-frame ones, with some missing. This repertoire shows about 25,000 clones, roughly 97% found once; its top ten account for just over 0.2%. Study conclusions and caveats: About 31% of healthy-shared Treg TCRbeta sequences appeared in patient Tconv cells. Patient Tconv and Treg cells showed healthy-like TCRBV usage, CDR3 length, diversity. Shorter CDR3s marked shared Treg sequences, biased toward few non-templated insertions.

The source material was conventional CD4+ T cells sorted from PBMCs. The genes are TRBV19 and TRBJ2-7; D remains ambiguous. The receptor was derived from a human donor with AIRE deficiency. CDR3 bases: TGTGCCAGTAGCGCGACGGCTGGCTCCTACGAGCAGTACTTC. Translating it yields CASSATAGSYEQYF. Looking up the rest from reference TRBV19 and TRBJ2-7 gives the full variable domain: DGGITQSPKYLFRKEGQNVTLSCEQNLNHDAMYWYRQDPGQGLRLIYYSQIVNDFQKGDIAEGYSVSREKKESFPLTVTSAQKNPTAFYLCASSATAGSYEQYFGPGTRLTVT.